A selection of T cell receptor beta chains follows, all from one sample in a study of T cells after yellow fever vaccination. TCRdb re-analysed the 5' RACE reads in MiXCR, keeping a single row per CDR3 protein. The sample includes about 240,000 distinct CDR3 sequences, 6.9% seen only once; the top ten take over 0.65%. Material: CD4+ T cells sorted from PBMCs, obtained 15 days after the yellow fever booster vaccination. Every receptor here comes from a man younger than 45 who received the YFV17D yellow fever vaccine. Both conserved end residues are part of each CDR3. The order of the fields is J gene, V gene, clone size, D gene, CDR3 DNA, CDR3 protein. The D gene is left open where the match is weak. Clone size is stated in some rows and not others, as once, few, many or a class when expanded.

TRBJ2-7 | TRBV5-1 | few | NA | TGCGCCAGCAGCTTAGAAAGGGAGCAGTACTTC | CASSLEREQYF
TRBJ2-7 | TRBV20-1 | NA | NA | TGCAGTGCTAGTGTCTACCATGGTTCGGGGAGCTACGAGCAGTACTTC | CSASVYHGSGSYEQYF
TRBJ2-1 | TRBV7-2 | few | NA | TGTGCCAGCAGGGATACGGGACAGCGGGATATCAATGAGCAGTTCTTC | CASRDTGQRDINEQFF
TRBJ2-5 | TRBV12-3/TRBV12-4 | few | NA | TGTGCCAGCCGTCGCGGAAGGGAGACCCAGTACTTC | CASRRGRETQYF
TRBJ2-7 | TRBV7-9 | few | NA | TGTGCCAGCAGCTTAGAGGTCGAGCAGTACTTC | CASSLEVEQYF
TRBJ1-2 | TRBV6-5 | few | NA | TGTGCCAGCAGAACACCGACCTATGGCTACACCTTC | CASRTPTYGYTF
TRBJ2-1 | TRBV6-2/TRBV6-3 | many | NA | TGTGCCAGCAGTTACGAGGCTAGAGGGAGTTACAATGAGCAGTTCTTC | CASSYEARGSYNEQFF
TRBJ2-7 | TRBV6-4 | many | TRBD2 | TGTGCCAGCAGCCCCAAATCCGGGACTAGCGGGAGCCCGGTGGGTGAGCAGTACTTC | CASSPKSGTSGSPVGEQYF
TRBJ2-6 | TRBV2 | NA | NA | TGTGCCAGCGGTGCCCTCTCTGGGGCCAACGTCCTGACTTTC | CASGALSGANVLTF
TRBJ2-1 | TRBV6-2/TRBV6-3 | few | NA | TGTGCCAGCAGTTACGTATTCGATGAGCAGTTCTTC | CASSYVFDEQFF
TRBJ2-7 | TRBV5-1 | NA | NA | TGCGCCAGCAGCTTGGGTTCCAGCTCCTACGAGCAGTACTTC | CASSLGSSSYEQYF
TRBJ1-2 | TRBV6-2/TRBV6-3 | NA | NA | TGTGCCAGCAAGGGTGCAGAGGGCTACACCTTC | CASKGAEGYTF
TRBJ2-1 | TRBV27 | NA | TRBD2 | TGTGCCAGCAGTTTACGGGGGAGGGCCATCTACAATGAGCAGTTCTTC | CASSLRGRAIYNEQFF
TRBJ1-2 | TRBV5-6 | many | TRBD1 | TGTGCCAGCAGCTTGGAGGACAGGGGCTTTACCTTC | CASSLEDRGFTF
TRBJ1-1 | TRBV12-3/TRBV12-4 | few | NA | TGTGCCAGCAGTAAAACCGGGACATTACTCATGAACACTGAAGCTTTCTTT | CASSKTGTLLMNTEAFF
TRBJ2-7 | TRBV20-1 | few | NA | TGCAGTGCCGCTCGACAGGCCTACTACGAGCAGTACTTC | CSAARQAYYEQYF